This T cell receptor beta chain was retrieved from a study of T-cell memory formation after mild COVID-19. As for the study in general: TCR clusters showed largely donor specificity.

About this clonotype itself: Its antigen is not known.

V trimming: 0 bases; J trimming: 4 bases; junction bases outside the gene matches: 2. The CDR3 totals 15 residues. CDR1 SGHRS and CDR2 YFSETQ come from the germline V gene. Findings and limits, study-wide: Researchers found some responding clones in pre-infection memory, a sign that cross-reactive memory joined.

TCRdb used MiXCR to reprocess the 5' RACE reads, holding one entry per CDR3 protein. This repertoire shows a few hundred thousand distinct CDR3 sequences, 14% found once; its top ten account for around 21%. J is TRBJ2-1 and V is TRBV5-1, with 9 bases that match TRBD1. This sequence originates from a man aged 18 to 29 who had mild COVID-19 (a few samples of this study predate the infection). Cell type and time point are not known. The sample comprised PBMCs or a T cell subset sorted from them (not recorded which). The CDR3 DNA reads TGCGCCAGCAGCTTGGAGGGGACAGGGTACAATGAGCAGTTCTTC. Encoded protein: CASSLEGTGYNEQFF.